The rows below give T cell receptor beta chains drawn from one sample of a study of blood T cells in healthy people across ages. TCRdb re-derived calls from the 5' RACE reads in MiXCR, one entry per CDR3 protein. The sample has roughly 650,000 distinct CDR3 sequences; about 30% are singletons. The source material was blood. The receptors shown here come from an elderly woman in good health. CDR3s include the opening cysteine and the closing phenylalanine or tryptophan. Fields, in order: V gene, clone size, D gene, J gene, CDR3 protein, CDR3 DNA. A D gene is named only where the DNA matches it firmly. Part of the rows lack a size; the others show once, few, many or a class for expanded clones.

V gene: TRBV27; clone size: once; D gene: .; J gene: TRBJ1-2; CDR3 protein: CASRPNQGPGGYTF; CDR3 DNA: TGTGCCAGCAGGCCAAATCAGGGTCCAGGTGGCTACACCTTC
V gene: TRBV5-1; clone size: few; D gene: .; J gene: TRBJ1-2; CDR3 protein: CASRGRGYTF; CDR3 DNA: TGCGCCAGTCGTGGAAGAGGCTACACCTTC
V gene: TRBV5-8; clone size: many; D gene: .; J gene: TRBJ2-6; CDR3 protein: CASSLALSGANVLTF; CDR3 DNA: TGTGCCAGCAGCTTGGCCTTGTCAGGGGCCAACGTCCTGACTTTC
V gene: TRBV5-1; clone size: .; D gene: .; J gene: TRBJ1-5; CDR3 protein: CASSEWTGPNQPQHF; CDR3 DNA: TGCGCCAGCAGTGAATGGACGGGACCCAATCAGCCCCAGCATTTT
V gene: TRBV7-2; clone size: once; D gene: TRBD2; J gene: TRBJ2-3; CDR3 protein: CASSSRVAGGLNTDTQYF; CDR3 DNA: TGTGCCAGCAGCTCCCGAGTAGCGGGAGGGCTAAACACAGATACGCAGTATTTT
V gene: TRBV29-1; clone size: many; D gene: .; J gene: TRBJ2-4; CDR3 protein: CSVAVGAKNIQYF; CDR3 DNA: TGCAGCGTTGCAGTCGGGGCCAAAAACATTCAGTACTTC
V gene: TRBV5-8; clone size: .; D gene: .; J gene: TRBJ2-1; CDR3 protein: CASSLEGEVYNEQFF; CDR3 DNA: TGTGCCAGCAGCTTGGAGGGGGAGGTCTACAATGAGCAGTTCTTC
V gene: TRBV28; clone size: many; D gene: TRBD1; J gene: TRBJ2-7; CDR3 protein: CASSQTGAVWEQYF; CDR3 DNA: TGTGCCAGCAGCCAGACAGGGGCGGTGTGGGAGCAGTACTTC
V gene: TRBV12-3/TRBV12-4; clone size: medium-sized; D gene: .; J gene: TRBJ2-2; CDR3 protein: CASSLEGGELFF; CDR3 DNA: TGTGCCAGCAGTTTAGAGGGCGGGGAGCTGTTTTTT
V gene: TRBV10-3; clone size: .; D gene: .; J gene: TRBJ1-6; CDR3 protein: CAISEGSDNSPLHF; CDR3 DNA: TGTGCCATCAGTGAGGGATCCGATAATTCACCCCTCCACTTT
V gene: TRBV9; clone size: many; D gene: TRBD1; J gene: TRBJ2-7; CDR3 protein: CASSTTTGRVGEQYF; CDR3 DNA: TGTGCCAGCAGCACCACGACAGGGCGTGTTGGGGAGCAGTACTTC